This entry describes one T cell receptor (beta chain). The data stem from a study of blood T cell repertoires in COVID-19. Study overall: The analysed material was cDNA or gDNA that came from T cells, B-cell-depleted T cells, or PBMCs.

Some clones are missing from TCRdb's copy, which holds only in-frame ones; the method was immunoSEQ multiplex PCR. The repertoire holds over 85,000 clones, roughly 77% seen once, with about 24% in the top ten. The V gene lost 3 bases and the J gene lost 3 bases, with 2 bases spanning the gap. CDR1 is LNHDA, CDR2 SQIVND, per germline (reference sequence). The CDR3 runs 12 residues. Sequences were obtained from peripheral blood. This receptor was identified in a human donor in a cohort sampled during active COVID-19. The chain links TRBV19 to TRBJ2-2; D gene ambiguous. The CDR3 DNA reads TGTGCCAGTAGTATCTACACCGGGGAGCTGTTTTTT. Protein product: CASSIYTGELFF.